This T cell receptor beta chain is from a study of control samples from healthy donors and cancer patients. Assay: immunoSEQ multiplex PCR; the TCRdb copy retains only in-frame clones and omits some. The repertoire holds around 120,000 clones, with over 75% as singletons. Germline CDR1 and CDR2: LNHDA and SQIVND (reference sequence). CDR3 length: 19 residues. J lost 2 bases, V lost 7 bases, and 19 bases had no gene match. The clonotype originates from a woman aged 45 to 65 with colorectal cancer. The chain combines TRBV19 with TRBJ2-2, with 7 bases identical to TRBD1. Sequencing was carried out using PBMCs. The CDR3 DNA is TGTGCCAGTACCCTAATAGCCGGGACAGACCTATTAAACACCGGGGAGCTGTTTTTT. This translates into CASTLIAGTDLLNTGELFF.